These T cell receptor beta chains were read from a single sample in a study of blood T cell repertoires in COVID-19. The protocol was immunoSEQ multiplex PCR, while the TCRdb copy is restricted to in-frame clones and leaves out a portion. The sample holds 200,000 to 250,000 clones, 82% seen once. Input material: peripheral blood. These receptors all come from a woman at least 80 years old with acute or convalescent COVID-19. Both conserved end residues are part of each CDR3. The D gene is left open where the match is weak. Rows may omit the clone size; those that give it use once, few, many or a size class.

>NA|TRBV18|TRBJ2-6|once
TGTGCCAGCTCACCTTACTCTGGGGCCAACGTCCTGACTTTC
CASSPYSGANVLTF
>TRBD1|TRBV11-2|TRBJ2-7|NA
TGTGCCAGCAGCCCTCACAGGGGGAAGAACGAGCAGTACTTC
CASSPHRGKNEQYF
>NA|TRBV6-5|TRBJ1-2|NA
TGTGCCAGTTCCAGGGGATTGGACTATGGCTACACCTTC
CASSRGLDYGYTF
>TRBD1|TRBV2|TRBJ1-3|NA
TGTGCCAGCAGTGAATTTGGGACAGCCGGAAACACCATATATTTT
CASSEFGTAGNTIYF
>TRBD2|TRBV10-2|TRBJ2-1|NA
TGCGCCAGCAGTGAGTTAGCGGGGGGGCCGAGTGAGCAGTTCTTC
CASSELAGGPSEQFF
>NA|TRBV7-9|TRBJ1-2|few
TGTGCCAGCAGCTCGGGATTTGGAGGGAGCTATGGCTACACCTTC
CASSSGFGGSYGYTF
>TRBD1|TRBV5-4|TRBJ2-7|few
TGTGCCAGCAGTCCAGACAGGGGCGGCTACGAGCAGTACTTC
CASSPDRGGYEQYF
>TRBD1|TRBV6-6|TRBJ1-2|NA
TGTGCCAGCGTGACAGGGGGCTCCCTGATGGGAGGCTACACCTTC
CASVTGGSLMGGYTF
>TRBD2|TRBV7-9|TRBJ2-3|NA
TGTGCCAGCACGCGGGGACTAGCGGGGACCACAGATACGCAGTATTTT
CASTRGLAGTTDTQYF
>TRBD1|TRBV6-1|TRBJ2-7|many
TGTGCCAGCAGTGAACAGGGCCAGGGGGCCTACGAGCAGTACTTC
CASSEQGQGAYEQYF
>NA|TRBV4-2|TRBJ2-5|NA
TGTGCCAGCAGCCAAGAGACCGGGGTAGGGGAGACCCAGTACTTC
CASSQETGVGETQYF
>NA|TRBV3-1/TRBV3-2|TRBJ1-5|once
TGTGCCAGCAGCCAAGCATCGGGTTCGCGAAATCAGCCCCAGCATTTT
CASSQASGSRNQPQHF
>NA|TRBV9|TRBJ2-1|NA
TGTGCCAGCAGCGTAGGAGGAGGGCCTAGCTCCTACAATGAGCAGTTCTTC
CASSVGGGPSSYNEQFF
>NA|TRBV7-2|TRBJ1-2|once
TGTGCCAGCAGCTTGGTCTCTGGGACACTCAACTATGGCTACACCTTC
CASSLVSGTLNYGYTF
>TRBD2|TRBV7-8|TRBJ2-1|NA
TGTGCCAGCAGTTTTAGAGGGACTAGCAGGAGCTCCTACAATGAGCAGTTCTTC
CASSFRGTSRSSYNEQFF
>NA|TRBV5-8|TRBJ2-1|many
TGTGCCAGCAGCTTGCGTATGGCTACAGGGAACTACAATGAGCAGTTCTTC
CASSLRMATGNYNEQFF
>TRBD2|TRBV4-1|TRBJ2-2|NA
TGCGCCAGCAGCCAAGAAAGTCTAGCGGGAAGAACCGGGGAGCTGTTTTTT
CASSQESLAGRTGELFF
>NA|TRBV12-1|TRBJ1-1|NA
TGTGCCAGCAGCTGGGACAGGGGGCGGAACACTGAAGCTTTCTTT
CASSWDRGRNTEAFF
>NA|TRBV7-3|TRBJ2-3|NA
TGTGCCAGCAGCTCGTCAGGCACAGATACGCAGTATTTT
CASSSSGTDTQYF
>NA|TRBV28|TRBJ1-6|NA
TGTGCCAGCCTTCACAGTTCTCTTTATAATTCACCCCTCCACTTT
CASLHSSLYNSPLHF
>NA|TRBV27|TRBJ2-6|NA
TGTGCCAGCAGTTCCCCGACAGGAACTGGGGCCAACGTCCTGACTTTC
CASSSPTGTGANVLTF
>NA|TRBV7-8|TRBJ2-1|NA
TGTGCCAGCAGCTTAGCGCTCAGCGGTTCCTACAATGAGCAGTTCTTC
CASSLALSGSYNEQFF
>NA|TRBV2|TRBJ2-5|NA
TGTGCCAGCGACGCGGGCGGGGGCCGGGAGACCCAGTACTTC
CASDAGGGRETQYF
>TRBD1|TRBV6-2/TRBV6-3|TRBJ2-4|NA
TGTGCCAGCAGTTATCGGGACAGGGGAAACATTCAGTACTTC
CASSYRDRGNIQYF
>TRBD2|TRBV18|TRBJ2-1|NA
TGTGCCAGCTCAATAGCGGGTCGGTACAATGAGCAGTTCTTC
CASSIAGRYNEQFF
>TRBD1|TRBV7-9|TRBJ2-5|NA
TGTGCCAGCAGCCCCGGCGACAGGGGTCTCCAAGAGACCCAGTACTTC
CASSPGDRGLQETQYF
>TRBD1|TRBV28|TRBJ2-1|NA
TGTGCCAGCAGTTCCACCTACAGGGGCAATGAGCAGTTCTTC
CASSSTYRGNEQFF
>NA|TRBV30|TRBJ1-4|once
TGTGCCTGGAACCGCCCCAGGGGACCCAATGAAAAACTGTTTTTT
CAWNRPRGPNEKLFF
>TRBD1|TRBV27|TRBJ1-2|NA
TGTGCCAGCAGTTTAACCGGGACAGGGGGATTCGACTATGGCTACACCTTC
CASSLTGTGGFDYGYTF
>TRBD2|TRBV7-9|TRBJ2-1|once
TGTGCCAGCAGCTTAGTCCCACTAGCGGGAGTTGGTGAGCAGTTCTTC
CASSLVPLAGVGEQFF
>TRBD1|TRBV29-1|TRBJ2-3|once
TGCAGCGACCGCCATTGGGGGGACAGGGGAGCGGATACGCAGTATTTT
CSDRHWGDRGADTQYF
>NA|TRBV5-6|TRBJ1-1|once
TGTGCCAGCAGCGCCTACAGCCCCCGGGGCACTGAAGCTTTCTTT
CASSAYSPRGTEAFF
>NA|TRBV15|TRBJ2-2|NA
TGTGCCACCAGCAGAGAGCGGGATGTGAACACCGGGGAGCTGTTTTTT
CATSRERDVNTGELFF
>TRBD2|TRBV2|TRBJ2-4|NA
TGTGCCAGCAGGCCAACCCCTACTAGCGGGGGGGCCTCGGCGCGGGCCAAAAACATTCAGTACTTC
CASRPTPTSGGASARAKNIQYF
>NA|TRBV7-2|TRBJ2-5|NA
TGTGCCAGCAGCTTAGGCCGGAGAGAGACCCAGTACTTC
CASSLGRRETQYF
>NA|TRBV19|TRBJ2-1|NA
TGTGCCAGTAGTATACTTCAGGGCGAAACCCCCCGGCGGTTCTTC
CASSILQGETPRRFF